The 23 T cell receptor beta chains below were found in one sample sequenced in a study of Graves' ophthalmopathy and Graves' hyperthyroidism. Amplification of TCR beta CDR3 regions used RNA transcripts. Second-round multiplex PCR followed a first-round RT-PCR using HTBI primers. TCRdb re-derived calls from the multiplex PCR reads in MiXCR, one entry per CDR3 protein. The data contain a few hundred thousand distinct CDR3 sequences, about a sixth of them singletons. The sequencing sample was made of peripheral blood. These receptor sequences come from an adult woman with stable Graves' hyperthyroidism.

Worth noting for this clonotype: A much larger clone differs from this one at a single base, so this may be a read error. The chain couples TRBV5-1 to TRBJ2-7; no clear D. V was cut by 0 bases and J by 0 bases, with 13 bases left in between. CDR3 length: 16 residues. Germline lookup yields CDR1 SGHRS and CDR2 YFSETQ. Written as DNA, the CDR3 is TGCGCCAGCAGCTTGGCTCCCGGGCCGCCCTCCTACGAGCAGTACGTC. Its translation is CASSLAPGPPSYEQYV.

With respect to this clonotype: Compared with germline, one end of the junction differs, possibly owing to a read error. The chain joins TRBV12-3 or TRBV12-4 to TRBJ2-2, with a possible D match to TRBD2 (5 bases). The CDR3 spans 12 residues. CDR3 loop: CASSFATGELWF. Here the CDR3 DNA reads TGTGCCAGCAGTTTCGCCACCGGGGAGCTGTGGTTT.

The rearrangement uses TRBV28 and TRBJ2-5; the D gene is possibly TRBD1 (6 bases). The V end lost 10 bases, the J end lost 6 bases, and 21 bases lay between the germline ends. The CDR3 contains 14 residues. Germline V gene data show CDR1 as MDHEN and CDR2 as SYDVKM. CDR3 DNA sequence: TGTGCCACCACGAAGGGGGTGATGACGAAGACCCAGTACTTC. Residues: CATTKGVMTKTQYF.

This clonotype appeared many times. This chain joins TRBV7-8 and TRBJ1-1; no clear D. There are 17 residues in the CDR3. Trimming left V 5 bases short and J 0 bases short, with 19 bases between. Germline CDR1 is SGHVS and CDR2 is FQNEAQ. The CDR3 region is CASSQRVGIGLNTEAFF. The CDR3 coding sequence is TGTGCCAGCAGCCAACGGGTGGGGATCGGGCTGAACACTGAAGCTTTCTTT.

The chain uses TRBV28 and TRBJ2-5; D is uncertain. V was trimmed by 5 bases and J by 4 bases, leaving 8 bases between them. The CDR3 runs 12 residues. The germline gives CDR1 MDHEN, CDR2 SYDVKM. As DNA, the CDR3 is TGTGCCAGCAGTGAGGTGGCAGAGACCCAGTACTTC. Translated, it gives CASSEVAETQYF. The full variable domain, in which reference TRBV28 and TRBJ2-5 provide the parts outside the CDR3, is DVKVTQSSRYLVKRTGEKVFLECVQDMDHENMFWYRQDPGLGLRLIYFSYDVKMKEKGDIPEGYSVSREKKERFSLILESASTNQTSMYLCASSEVAETQYFGPGTRLLVL.

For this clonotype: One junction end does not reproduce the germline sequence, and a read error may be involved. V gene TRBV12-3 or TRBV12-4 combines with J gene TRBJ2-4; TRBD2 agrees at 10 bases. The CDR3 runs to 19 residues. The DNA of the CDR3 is TGTGCCAGCAGTTTTTCCCTAGCGGGAGAGTGGGGGGTCAAAAACATTAAGTACTTC. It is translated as CASSFSLAGEWGVKNIKYF.

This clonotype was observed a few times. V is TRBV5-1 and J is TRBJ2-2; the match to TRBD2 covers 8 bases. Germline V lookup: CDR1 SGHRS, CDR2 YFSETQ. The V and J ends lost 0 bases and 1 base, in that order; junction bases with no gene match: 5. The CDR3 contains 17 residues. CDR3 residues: CASSLVSGIGNTGELFF. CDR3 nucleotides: TGCGCCAGCAGCTTGGTTAGCGGGATAGGGAACACCGGGGAGCTGTTTTTT.

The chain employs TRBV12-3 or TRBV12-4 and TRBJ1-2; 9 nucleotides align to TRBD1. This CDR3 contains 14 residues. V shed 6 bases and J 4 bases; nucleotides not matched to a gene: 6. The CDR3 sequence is CASRGDRASYGYTF. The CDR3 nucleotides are TGTGCCAGCAGGGGGGACAGGGCTAGCTATGGCTACACCTTC.

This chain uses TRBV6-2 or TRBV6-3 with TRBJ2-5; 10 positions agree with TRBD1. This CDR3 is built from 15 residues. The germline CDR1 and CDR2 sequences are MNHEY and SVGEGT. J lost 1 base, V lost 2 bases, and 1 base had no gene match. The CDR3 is CASSYGTGVQETQYF. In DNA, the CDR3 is TGTGCCAGCAGTTACGGGACAGGGGTCCAAGAGACCCAGTACTTC.

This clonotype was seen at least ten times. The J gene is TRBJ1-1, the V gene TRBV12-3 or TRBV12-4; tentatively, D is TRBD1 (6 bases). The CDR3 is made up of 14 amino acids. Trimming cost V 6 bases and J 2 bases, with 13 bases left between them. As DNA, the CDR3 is TGTGCCAGCAGCCAGGACAGAGCCAACACTGAAGCTTTCTTT. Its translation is CASSQDRANTEAFF.

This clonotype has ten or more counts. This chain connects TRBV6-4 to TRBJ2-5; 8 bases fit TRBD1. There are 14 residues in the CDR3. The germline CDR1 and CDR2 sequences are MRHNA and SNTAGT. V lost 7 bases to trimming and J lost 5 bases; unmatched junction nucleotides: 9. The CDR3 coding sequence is TGTGCCAGCATCCCAAGACAGGGGCTCGAGACCCAGTACTTC. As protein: CASIPRQGLETQYF.

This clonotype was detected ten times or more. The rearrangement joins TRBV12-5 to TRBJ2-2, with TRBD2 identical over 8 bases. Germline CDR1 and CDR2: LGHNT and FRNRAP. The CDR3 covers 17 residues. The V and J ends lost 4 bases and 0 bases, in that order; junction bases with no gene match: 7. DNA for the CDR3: TGTGCTAGTGGTTCCCTCCTAGCGGGCACGAACACCGGGGAGCTGTTTTTT. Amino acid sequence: CASGSLLAGTNTGELFF.

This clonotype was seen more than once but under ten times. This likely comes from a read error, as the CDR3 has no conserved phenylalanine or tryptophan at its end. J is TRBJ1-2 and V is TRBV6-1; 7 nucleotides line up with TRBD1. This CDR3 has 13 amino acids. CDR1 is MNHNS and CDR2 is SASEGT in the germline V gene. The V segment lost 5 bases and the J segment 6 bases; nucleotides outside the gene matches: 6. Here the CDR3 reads CASSLTGADGYTL. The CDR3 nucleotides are TGTGCCAGCAGTCTAACAGGGGCGGATGGCTACACCCTC.

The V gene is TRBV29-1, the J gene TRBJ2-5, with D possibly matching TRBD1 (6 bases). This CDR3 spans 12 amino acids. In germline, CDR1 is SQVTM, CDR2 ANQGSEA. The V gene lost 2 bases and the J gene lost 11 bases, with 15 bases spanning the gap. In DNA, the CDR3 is TGCAGCGTTGAAAGAGGGGGAATGGCTCAGTACTTC. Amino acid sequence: CSVERGGMAQYF.

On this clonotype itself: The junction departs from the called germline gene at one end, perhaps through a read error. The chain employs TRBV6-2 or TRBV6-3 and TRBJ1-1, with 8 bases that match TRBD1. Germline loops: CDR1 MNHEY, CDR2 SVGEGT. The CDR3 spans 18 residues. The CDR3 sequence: CASSHRPGTGILNTDAFF. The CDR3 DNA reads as TGTGCCAGCAGCCACAGACCCGGGACAGGCATTTTGAACACTGATGCTTTCTTT.

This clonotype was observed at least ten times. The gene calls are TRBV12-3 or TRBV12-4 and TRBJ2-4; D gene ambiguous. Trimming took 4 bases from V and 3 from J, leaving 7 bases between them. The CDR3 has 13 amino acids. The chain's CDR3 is CASSSGGKNIQYF. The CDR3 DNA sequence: TGTGCCAGCAGTTCCGGCGGCAAAAACATTCAGTACTTC.

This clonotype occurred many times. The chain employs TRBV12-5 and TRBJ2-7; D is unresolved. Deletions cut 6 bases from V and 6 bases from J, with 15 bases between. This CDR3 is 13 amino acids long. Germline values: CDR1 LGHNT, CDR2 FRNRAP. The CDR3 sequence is CASGVSGPAEQYF. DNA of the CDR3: TGTGCTAGTGGGGTCTCCGGACCCGCCGAGCAGTACTTC.

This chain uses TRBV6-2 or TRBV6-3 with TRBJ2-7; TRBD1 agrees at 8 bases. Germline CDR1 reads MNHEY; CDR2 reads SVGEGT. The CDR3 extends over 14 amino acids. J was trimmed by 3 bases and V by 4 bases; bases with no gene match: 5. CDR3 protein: CASSSRDRHYEQYV. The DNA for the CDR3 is TGTGCCAGCAGTTCCCGGGACAGGCACTACGAGCAGTACGTC.

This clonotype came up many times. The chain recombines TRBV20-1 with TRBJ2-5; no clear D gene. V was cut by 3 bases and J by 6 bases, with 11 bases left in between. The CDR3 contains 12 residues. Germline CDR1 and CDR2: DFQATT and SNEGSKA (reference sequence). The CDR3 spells CSASPPLQTQYF. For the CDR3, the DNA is TGCAGTGCTAGCCCCCCTCTGCAGACCCAGTACTTC.

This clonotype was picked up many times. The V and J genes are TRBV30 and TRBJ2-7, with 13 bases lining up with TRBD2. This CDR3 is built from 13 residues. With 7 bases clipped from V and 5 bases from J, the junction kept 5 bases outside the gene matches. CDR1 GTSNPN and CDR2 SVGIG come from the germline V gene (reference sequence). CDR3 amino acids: CASPGLAGNEQYF. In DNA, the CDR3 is TGTGCCTCCCCGGGACTAGCGGGGAACGAGCAGTACTTC.

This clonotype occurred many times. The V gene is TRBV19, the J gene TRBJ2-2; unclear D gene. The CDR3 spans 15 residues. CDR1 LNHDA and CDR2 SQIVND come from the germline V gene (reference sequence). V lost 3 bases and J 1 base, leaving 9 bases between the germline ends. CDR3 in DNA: TGTGCCAGTAGTATTTCCCCGGGGAACACCGGGGAGCTGTTTTTT. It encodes CASSISPGNTGELFF.

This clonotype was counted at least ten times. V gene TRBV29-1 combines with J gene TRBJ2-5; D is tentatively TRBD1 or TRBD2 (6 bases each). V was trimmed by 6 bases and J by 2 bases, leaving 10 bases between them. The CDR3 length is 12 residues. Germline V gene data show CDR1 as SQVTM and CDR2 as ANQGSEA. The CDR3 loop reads CSVGGHQETQYF. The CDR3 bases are TGCAGCGTAGGGGGGCATCAAGAGACCCAGTACTTC. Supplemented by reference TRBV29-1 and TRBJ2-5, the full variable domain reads SAVISQKPSRDICQRGTSLTIQCQVDSQVTMMFWYRQQPGQSLTLIATANQGSEATYESGFVIDKFPISRPNLTFSTLTVSNMSPEDSSIYLCSVGGHQETQYFGPGTRLLVL.

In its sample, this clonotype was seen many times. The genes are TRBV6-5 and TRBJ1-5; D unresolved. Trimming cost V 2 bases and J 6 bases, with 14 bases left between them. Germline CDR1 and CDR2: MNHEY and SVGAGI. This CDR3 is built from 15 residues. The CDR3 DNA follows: TGTGCCAGCAGTTACAGCCCATGGTCCGCTCAGCCCCAGCATTTT. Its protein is CASSYSPWSAQPQHF.